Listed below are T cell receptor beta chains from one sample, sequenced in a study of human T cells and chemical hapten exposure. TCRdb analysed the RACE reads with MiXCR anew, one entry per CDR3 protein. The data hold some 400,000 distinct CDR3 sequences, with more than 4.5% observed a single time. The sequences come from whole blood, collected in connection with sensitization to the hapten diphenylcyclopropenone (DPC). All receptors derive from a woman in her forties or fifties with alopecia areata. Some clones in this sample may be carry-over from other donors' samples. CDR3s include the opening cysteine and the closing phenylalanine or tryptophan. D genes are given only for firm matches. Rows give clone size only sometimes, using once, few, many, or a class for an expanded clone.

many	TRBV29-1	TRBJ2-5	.	CSVVRGEETQYF	TGCAGCGTTGTCCGAGGGGAAGAGACCCAGTACTTC
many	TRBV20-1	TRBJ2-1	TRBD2	CSAFTTSGSFF	TGCAGTGCCTTTACGACTAGCGGGTCCTTCTTC
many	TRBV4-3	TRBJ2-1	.	CASSQELGRNEQFF	TGCGCCAGCAGCCAAGAGCTAGGGCGTAATGAGCAGTTCTTC
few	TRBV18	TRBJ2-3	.	CASSPLASDTQYF	TGTGCCAGCTCACCACTGGCTTCAGATACGCAGTATTTT
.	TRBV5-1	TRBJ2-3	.	CASSPSFAADTQYF	TGCGCCAGCAGTCCGTCCTTTGCGGCTGATACGCAGTATTTT
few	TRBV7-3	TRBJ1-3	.	CASLDTIYF	TGTGCCAGCTTGGACACCATATATTTT
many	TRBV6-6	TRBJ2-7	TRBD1	CASSTPGTGQYEQYF	TGTGCCAGCAGTACGCCCGGGACAGGGCAATACGAGCAGTACTTC
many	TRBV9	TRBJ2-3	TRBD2	CASSVESGGGADTQYF	TGTGCCAGCAGCGTAGAGTCGGGAGGAGGCGCAGATACGCAGTATTTT
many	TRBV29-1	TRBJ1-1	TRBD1	CSVRGQGARGTEAFF	TGCAGCGTTCGAGGACAGGGGGCTCGGGGCACTGAAGCTTTCTTT
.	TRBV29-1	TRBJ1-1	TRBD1	CSAGAGGRTEAFF	TGCAGCGCTGGGGCAGGGGGCAGGACTGAAGCTTTCTTT
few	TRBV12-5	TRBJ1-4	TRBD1	CASGHGQGGEKLFF	TGTGCTAGTGGTCATGGACAGGGAGGTGAAAAACTGTTTTTT
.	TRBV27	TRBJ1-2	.	CASIGQLGGYTF	TGTGCCAGCATAGGACAGCTTGGGGGCTACACCTTC
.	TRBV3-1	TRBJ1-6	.	CASSQDEEGWNSPLHF	TGTGCCAGCAGCCAAGATGAGGAGGGATGGAATTCACCCCTCCACTTT
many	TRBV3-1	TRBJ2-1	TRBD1	CASSRDRGYNEQFF	TGTGCCAGCAGTAGGGACAGGGGCTACAATGAGCAGTTCTTC
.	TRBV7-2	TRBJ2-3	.	CASSLRGLANRADTQYF	TGTGCCAGCAGCTTAAGAGGGCTAGCGAATCGGGCAGATACGCAGTATTTT
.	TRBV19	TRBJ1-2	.	CASTARPETALYGYTF	TGTGCCAGTACCGCCCGGCCAGAAACCGCACTGTATGGCTACACCTTC
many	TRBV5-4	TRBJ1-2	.	CASSLARGLSRNYGYTF	TGTGCCAGCAGCTTGGCCAGGGGTCTAAGTCGTAACTATGGCTACACCTTC